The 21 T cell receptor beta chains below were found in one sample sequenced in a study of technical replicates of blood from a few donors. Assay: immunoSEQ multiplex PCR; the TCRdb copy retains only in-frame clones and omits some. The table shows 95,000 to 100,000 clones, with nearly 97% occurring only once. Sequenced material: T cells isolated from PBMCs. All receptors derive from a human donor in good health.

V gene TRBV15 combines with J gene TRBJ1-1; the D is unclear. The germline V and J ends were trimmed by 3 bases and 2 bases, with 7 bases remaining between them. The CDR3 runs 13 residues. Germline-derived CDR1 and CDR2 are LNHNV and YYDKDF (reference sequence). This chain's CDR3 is CATSSPPNTEAFF. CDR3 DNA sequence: TGTGCCACCAGCAGTCCCCCAAACACTGAAGCTTTCTTT.

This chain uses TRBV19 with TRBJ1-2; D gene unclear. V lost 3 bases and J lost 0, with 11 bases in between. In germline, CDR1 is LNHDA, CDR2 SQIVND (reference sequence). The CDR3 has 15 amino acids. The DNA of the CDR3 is TGTGCCAGTAGTATTGGTACTCTCTCTAACTATGGCTACACCTTC. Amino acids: CASSIGTLSNYGYTF.

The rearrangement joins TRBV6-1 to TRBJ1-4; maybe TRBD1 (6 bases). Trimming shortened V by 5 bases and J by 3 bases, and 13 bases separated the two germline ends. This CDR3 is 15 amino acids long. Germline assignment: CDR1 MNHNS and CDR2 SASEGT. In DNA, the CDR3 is TGTGCCAGCAGTACTCAGGGGTTATCTAATGAAAAACTGTTTTTT. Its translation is CASSTQGLSNEKLFF.

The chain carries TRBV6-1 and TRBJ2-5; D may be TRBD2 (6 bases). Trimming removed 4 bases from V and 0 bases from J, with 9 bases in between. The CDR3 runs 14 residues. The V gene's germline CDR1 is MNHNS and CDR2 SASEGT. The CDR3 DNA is TGTGCCAGCAGTGGCGGGACGGACCAAGAGACCCAGTACTTC. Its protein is CASSGGTDQETQYF.

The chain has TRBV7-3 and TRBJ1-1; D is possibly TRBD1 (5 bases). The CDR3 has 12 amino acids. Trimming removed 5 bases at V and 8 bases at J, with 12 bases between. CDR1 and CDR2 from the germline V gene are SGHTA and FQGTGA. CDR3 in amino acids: CASSPGQGEAFF. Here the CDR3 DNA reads TGTGCCAGCAGCCCAGGGCAGGGAGAAGCTTTCTTT.

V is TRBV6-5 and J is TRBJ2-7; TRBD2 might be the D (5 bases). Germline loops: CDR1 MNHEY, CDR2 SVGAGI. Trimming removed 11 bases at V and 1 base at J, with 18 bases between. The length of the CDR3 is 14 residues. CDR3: CAHPSRVASYEQYF. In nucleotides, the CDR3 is TGTGCCCACCCCTCGCGGGTTGCGTCCTACGAGCAGTACTTC.

CDR3 in amino acids: CASTEQGLSNQPQHF. CDR3 DNA sequence: TGTGCCAGCACGGAACAGGGGCTTAGCAATCAGCCCCAGCATTTT. The chain joins TRBV2 to TRBJ1-5; 7 nucleotides line up with TRBD1. With 7 bases clipped from V and 0 bases from J, the junction kept 6 bases outside the gene matches. From germline, CDR1 is SNHLY and CDR2 FYNNEI. This CDR3 has 15 residues.

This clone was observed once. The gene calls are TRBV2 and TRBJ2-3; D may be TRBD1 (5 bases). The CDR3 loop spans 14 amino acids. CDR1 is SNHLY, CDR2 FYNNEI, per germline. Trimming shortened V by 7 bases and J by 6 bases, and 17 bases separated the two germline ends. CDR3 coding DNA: TGTGCCAGCACCCAGGGCCATTTTACGGATACGCAGTATTTT. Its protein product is CASTQGHFTDTQYF. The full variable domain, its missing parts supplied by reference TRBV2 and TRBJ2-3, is EPEVTQTPSHQVTQMGQEVILRCVPISNHLYFYWYRQILGQKVEFLVSFYNNEISEKSEIFDDQFSVERPDGSNFTLKIRSTKLEDSAMYFCASTQGHFTDTQYFGPGTRLTVL.

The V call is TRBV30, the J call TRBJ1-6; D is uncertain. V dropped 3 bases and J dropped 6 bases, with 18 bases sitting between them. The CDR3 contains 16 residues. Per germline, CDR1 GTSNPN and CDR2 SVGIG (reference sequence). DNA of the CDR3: TGTGCCTGGAGCTCCTCGAGAGCCTTCGGTAATTCACCCCTCCACTTT. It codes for CAWSSSRAFGNSPLHF.

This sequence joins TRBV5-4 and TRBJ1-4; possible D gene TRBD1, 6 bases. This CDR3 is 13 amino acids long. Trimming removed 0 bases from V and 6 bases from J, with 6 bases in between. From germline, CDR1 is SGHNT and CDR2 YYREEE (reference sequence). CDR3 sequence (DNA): TGTGCCAGCAGCTTGGACAGGGATGAAAAACTGTTTTTT. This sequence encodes CASSLDRDEKLFF. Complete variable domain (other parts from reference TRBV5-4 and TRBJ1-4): ETGVTQSPTHLIKTRGQQVTLRCSSQSGHNTVSWYQQALGQGPQFIFQYYREEENGRGNFPPRFSGLQFPNYSSELNVNALELDDSALYLCASSLDRDEKLFFGSGTQLSVL.

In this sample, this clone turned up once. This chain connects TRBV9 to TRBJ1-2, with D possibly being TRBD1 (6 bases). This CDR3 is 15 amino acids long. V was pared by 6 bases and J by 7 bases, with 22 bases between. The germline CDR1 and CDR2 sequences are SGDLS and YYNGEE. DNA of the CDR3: TGTGCCAGCAACGCGGGCGGGGGGCTATTGGCTGGCTACACCTTC. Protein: CASNAGGGLLAGYTF. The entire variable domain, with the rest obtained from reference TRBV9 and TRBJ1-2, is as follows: DSGVTQTPKHLITATGQRVTLRCSPRSGDLSVYWYQQSLDQGLQFLIQYYNGEERAKGNILERFSAQQFPDLHSELNLSSLELGDSALYFCASNAGGGLLAGYTFGSGTRLTVV.

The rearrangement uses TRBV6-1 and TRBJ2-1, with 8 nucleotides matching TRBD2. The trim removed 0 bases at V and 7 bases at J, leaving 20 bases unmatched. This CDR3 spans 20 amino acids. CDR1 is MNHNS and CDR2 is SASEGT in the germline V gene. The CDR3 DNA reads TGTGCCAGCAGTGAAGCAAAGTTCGCGCAAGGCGGGGGGTTGGGTAATGAGCAGTTCTTC. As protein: CASSEAKFAQGGGLGNEQFF.

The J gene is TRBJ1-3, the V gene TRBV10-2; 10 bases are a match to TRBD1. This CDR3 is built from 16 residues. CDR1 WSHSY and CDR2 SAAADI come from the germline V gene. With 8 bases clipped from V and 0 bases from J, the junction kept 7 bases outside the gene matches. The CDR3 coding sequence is TGCGCCAGCCAGTTGGGACAGGGGATCTCTGGAAACACCATATATTTT. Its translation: CASQLGQGISGNTIYF.

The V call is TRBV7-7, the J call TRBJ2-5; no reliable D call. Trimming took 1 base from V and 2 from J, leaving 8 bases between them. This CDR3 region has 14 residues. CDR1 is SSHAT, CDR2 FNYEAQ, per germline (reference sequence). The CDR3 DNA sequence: TGTGCCAGCAGCTTAGTCGCGGATCAAGAGACCCAGTACTTC. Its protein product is CASSLVADQETQYF.

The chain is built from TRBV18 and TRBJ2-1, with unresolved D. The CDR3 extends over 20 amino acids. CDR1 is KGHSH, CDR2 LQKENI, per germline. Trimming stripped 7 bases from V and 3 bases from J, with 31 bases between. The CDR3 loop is CASFLVSIIGELAYYNEQFF. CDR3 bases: TGTGCCAGCTTTCTCGTTTCTATCATAGGAGAATTGGCTTACTACAATGAGCAGTTCTTC.

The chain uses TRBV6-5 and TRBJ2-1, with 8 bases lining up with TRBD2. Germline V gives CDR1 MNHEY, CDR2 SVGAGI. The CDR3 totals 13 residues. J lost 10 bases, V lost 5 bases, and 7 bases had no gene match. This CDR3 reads CASSPREGFEQFF. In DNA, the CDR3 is TGTGCCAGCAGTCCCCGGGAGGGCTTCGAGCAGTTCTTC.

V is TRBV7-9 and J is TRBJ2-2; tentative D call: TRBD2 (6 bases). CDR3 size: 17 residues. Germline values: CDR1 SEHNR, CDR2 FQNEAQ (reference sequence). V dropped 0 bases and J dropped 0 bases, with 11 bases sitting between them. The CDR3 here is CASSLAWRGSNTGELFF. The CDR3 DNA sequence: TGTGCCAGCAGCTTAGCTTGGAGGGGATCGAACACCGGGGAGCTGTTTTTT.

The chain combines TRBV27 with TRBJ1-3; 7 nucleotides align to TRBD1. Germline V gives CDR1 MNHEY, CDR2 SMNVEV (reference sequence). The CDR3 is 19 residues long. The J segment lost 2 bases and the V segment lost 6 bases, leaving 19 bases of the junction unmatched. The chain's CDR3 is CASRQSRDRPLGPGNTIYF. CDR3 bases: TGTGCCAGCAGACAAAGCCGGGACAGACCTCTAGGGCCTGGAAACACCATATATTTT.

The CDR3 nucleotides are TGTGCCAGCAGTTACGACAGTGATCAGCCCCAGCATTTT. This codes for CASSYDSDQPQHF. V is TRBV6-5 and J is TRBJ1-5; tentatively, D is TRBD1 (5 bases). V was trimmed by 2 bases and J by 5 bases, leaving 7 bases between them. The length of the CDR3 is 13 residues. Per the germline V gene, CDR1 is MNHEY and CDR2 is SVGAGI.

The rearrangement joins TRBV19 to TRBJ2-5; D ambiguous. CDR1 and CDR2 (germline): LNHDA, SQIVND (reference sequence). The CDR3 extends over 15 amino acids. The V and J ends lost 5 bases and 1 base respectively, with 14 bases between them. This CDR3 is CASSSSTAIQETQYF. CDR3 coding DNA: TGTGCCAGTAGTTCTTCAACAGCTATCCAAGAGACCCAGTACTTC.

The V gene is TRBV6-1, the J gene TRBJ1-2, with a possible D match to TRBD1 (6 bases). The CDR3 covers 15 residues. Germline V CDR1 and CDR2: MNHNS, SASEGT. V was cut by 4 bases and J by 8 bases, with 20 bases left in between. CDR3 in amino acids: CASSVTGLSRRGYTF. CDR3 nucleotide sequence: TGTGCCAGCAGTGTCACAGGGTTGAGCCGAAGGGGCTACACCTTC.